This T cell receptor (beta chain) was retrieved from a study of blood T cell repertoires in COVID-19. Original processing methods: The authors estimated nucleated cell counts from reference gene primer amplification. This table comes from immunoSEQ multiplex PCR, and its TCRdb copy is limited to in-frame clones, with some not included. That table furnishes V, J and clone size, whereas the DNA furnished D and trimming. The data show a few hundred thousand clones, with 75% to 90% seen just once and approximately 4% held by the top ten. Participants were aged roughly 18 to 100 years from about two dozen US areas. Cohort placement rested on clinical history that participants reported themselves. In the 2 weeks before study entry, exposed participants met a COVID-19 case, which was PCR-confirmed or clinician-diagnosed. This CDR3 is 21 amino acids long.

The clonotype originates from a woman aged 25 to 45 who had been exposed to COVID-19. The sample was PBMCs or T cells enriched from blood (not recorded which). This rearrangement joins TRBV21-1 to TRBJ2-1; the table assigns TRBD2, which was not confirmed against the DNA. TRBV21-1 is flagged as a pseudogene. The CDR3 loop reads CASSKFSEGFGTSGGKNEQFF. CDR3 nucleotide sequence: TGTGCCAGCAGCAAGTTCTCAGAAGGTTTCGGGACTAGCGGGGGGAAGAATGAGCAGTTCTTC.